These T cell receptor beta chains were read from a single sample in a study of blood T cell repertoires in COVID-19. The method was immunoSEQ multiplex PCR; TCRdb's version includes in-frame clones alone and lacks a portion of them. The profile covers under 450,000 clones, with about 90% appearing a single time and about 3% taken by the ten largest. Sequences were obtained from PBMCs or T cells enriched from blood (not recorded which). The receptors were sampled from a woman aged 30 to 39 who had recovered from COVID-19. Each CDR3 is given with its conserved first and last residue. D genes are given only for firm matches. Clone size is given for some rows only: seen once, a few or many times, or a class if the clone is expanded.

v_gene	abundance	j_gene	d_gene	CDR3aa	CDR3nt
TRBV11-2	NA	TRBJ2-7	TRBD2	CASSLLAGADYEQYF	TGTGCCAGCAGCTTGCTAGCGGGAGCGGACTACGAGCAGTACTTC
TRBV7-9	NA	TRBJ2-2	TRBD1	CASSFDRGNTGELFF	TGTGCCAGCAGTTTCGACAGGGGCAACACCGGGGAGCTGTTTTTT
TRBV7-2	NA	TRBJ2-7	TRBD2	CASSLELAGAYEQYF	TGTGCCAGCAGCTTAGAGCTAGCGGGGGCCTACGAGCAGTACTTC
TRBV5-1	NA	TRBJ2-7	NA	CASSPTAGLTKEQYF	TGCGCCAGCAGCCCAACGGCAGGACTCACTAAGGAGCAGTACTTC
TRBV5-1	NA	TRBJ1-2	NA	CASSLAVQGERYGYTF	TGCGCCAGCAGCTTGGCGGTCCAGGGTGAGCGCTATGGCTACACCTTC
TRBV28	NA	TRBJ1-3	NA	CASSPPDRNLNTIYF	TGTGCCAGCAGCCCCCCGGACAGAAACTTAAACACCATATATTTT
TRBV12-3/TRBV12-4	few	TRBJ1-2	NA	CASRPDSNYGYTF	TGTGCCAGCAGGCCCGACAGCAACTATGGCTACACCTTC
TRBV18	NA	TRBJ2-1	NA	CASSPPARVYNEQFF	TGTGCCAGCTCACCACCGGCGCGGGTCTACAATGAGCAGTTCTTC
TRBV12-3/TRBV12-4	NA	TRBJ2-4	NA	CASTPGKNIQYF	TGTGCCAGCACACCCGGGAAAAACATTCAGTACTTC
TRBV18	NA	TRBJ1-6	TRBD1	CASSPGQGTNSPLHF	TGTGCCAGCTCACCGGGACAGGGAACTAATTCACCCCTCCACTTT
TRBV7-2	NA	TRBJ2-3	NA	CASSRDNTQYF	TGTGCCAGCAGCCGGGACAACACGCAGTATTTT
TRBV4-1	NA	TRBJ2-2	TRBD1	CASSDRGGSTGELFF	TGCGCCAGCAGCGACAGGGGTGGTAGCACCGGGGAGCTGTTTTTT
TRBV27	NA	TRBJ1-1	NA	CASAQGGTEAFF	TGTGCCAGCGCCCAGGGAGGCACTGAAGCTTTCTTT
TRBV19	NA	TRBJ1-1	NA	CASTQGWVNTEAFF	TGTGCCAGTACCCAGGGGTGGGTGAACACTGAAGCTTTCTTT
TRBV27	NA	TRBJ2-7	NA	CASSSNSGSVPYEQYF	TGTGCCAGCAGTTCGAATTCAGGGTCAGTACCCTACGAGCAGTACTTC
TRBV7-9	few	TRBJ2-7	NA	CASSSEGYEQYF	TGTGCCAGCAGCTCAGAGGGTTACGAGCAGTACTTC
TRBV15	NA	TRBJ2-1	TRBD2	CATSNGGGPSSNEQFF	TGTGCCACCAGCAACGGGGGAGGGCCAAGTAGCAATGAGCAGTTCTTC
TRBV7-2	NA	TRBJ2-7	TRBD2	CASSSRLAVYEQYF	TGTGCCAGCAGCTCCCGACTAGCGGTCTACGAGCAGTACTTC
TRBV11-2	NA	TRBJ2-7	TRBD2	CASSLVGGGAVGVEQYF	TGTGCCAGCAGCTTAGTCGGCGGGGGGGCTGTCGGTGTCGAGCAGTACTTC
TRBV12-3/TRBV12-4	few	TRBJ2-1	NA	CASSLDSNEQFF	TGTGCCAGCAGTTTAGACAGCAATGAGCAGTTCTTC
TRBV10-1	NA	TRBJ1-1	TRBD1	CASSRDRDTEAFF	TGCGCCAGCAGCCGGGACAGGGACACTGAAGCTTTCTTT
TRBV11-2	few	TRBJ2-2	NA	CASSVQGGTGELFF	TGTGCCAGCAGCGTCCAGGGTGGGACCGGGGAGCTGTTTTTT
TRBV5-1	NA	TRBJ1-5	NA	CASSPLGGQPQHF	TGCGCCAGCAGCCCCCTAGGAGGCCAGCCCCAGCATTTT
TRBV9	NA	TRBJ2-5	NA	CASSLDSRETQYF	TGTGCCAGCAGCTTGGACAGCAGGGAGACCCAGTACTTC
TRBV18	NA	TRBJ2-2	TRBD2	CASSPGLAGDTGELFF	TGTGCCAGCTCACCAGGACTAGCGGGGGACACCGGGGAGCTGTTTTTT
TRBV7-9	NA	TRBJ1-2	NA	CASSLTGGGYTF	TGTGCCAGCAGCTTGACAGGTGGTGGCTACACCTTC
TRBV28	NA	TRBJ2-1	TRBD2	CASSPLTGGPGEQFF	TGTGCCAGCAGTCCCCTGACGGGAGGGCCAGGAGAGCAGTTCTTC
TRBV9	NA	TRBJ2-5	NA	CASSVGLANQETQYF	TGTGCCAGCAGCGTAGGGCTAGCGAACCAAGAGACCCAGTACTTC
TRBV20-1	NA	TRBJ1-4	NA	CSARGNEKLFF	TGCAGTGCTAGGGGCAATGAAAAACTGTTTTTT
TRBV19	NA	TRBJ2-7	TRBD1	CASSITGTGSHEQYF	TGTGCCAGTAGTATCACCGGGACAGGGAGCCACGAGCAGTACTTC
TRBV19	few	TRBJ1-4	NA	CASKPDATNEKLFF	TGTGCCAGTAAACCAGATGCAACTAATGAAAAACTGTTTTTT
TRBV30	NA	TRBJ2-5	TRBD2	CAWSVASGAFQETQYF	TGTGCCTGGAGTGTAGCCAGCGGGGCGTTCCAAGAGACCCAGTACTTC
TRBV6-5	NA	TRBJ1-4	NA	CARPGATNEKLFF	TGTGCCAGACCGGGAGCAACTAATGAAAAACTGTTTTTT
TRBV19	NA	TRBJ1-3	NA	CASSIMGQVGNTIYF	TGTGCCAGTAGTATTATGGGGCAAGTTGGAAACACCATATATTTT
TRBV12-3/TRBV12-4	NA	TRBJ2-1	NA	CASSFRGAIEQFF	TGTGCCAGCAGTTTTCGCGGGGCGATTGAGCAGTTCTTC
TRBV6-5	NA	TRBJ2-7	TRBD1	CASRTGGWNEQYF	TGTGCCAGCAGAACAGGGGGCTGGAACGAGCAGTACTTC
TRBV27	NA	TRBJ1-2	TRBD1	CASSPPGQVYGYTF	TGTGCCAGCAGTCCCCCGGGACAGGTTTATGGCTACACCTTC
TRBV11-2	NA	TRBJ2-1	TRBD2	CASSPIAGTYNEQFF	TGTGCCAGCAGCCCAATAGCGGGAACCTACAATGAGCAGTTCTTC
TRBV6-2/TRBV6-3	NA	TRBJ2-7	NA	CASSYSGWGDEQYF	TGTGCCAGCAGTTACTCTGGCTGGGGGGACGAGCAGTACTTC
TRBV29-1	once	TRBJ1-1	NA	CSVPISGGRDTEAFF	TGCAGCGTGCCAATATCTGGGGGCAGGGACACTGAAGCTTTCTTT
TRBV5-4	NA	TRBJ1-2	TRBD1	CASSPEGTGGLNGYTF	TGTGCCAGCAGCCCGGAGGGGACAGGGGGACTGAATGGCTACACCTTC
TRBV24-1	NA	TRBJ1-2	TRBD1	CATSDGDRGQAYYGYTF	TGTGCCACCAGTGATGGCGACAGGGGGCAGGCGTACTATGGCTACACCTTC
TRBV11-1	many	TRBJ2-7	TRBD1	CASSSDRDEQYF	TGTGCCAGCAGCTCGGACAGGGACGAGCAGTACTTC
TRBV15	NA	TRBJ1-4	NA	CATSLRTVNEKLFF	TGTGCCACCAGCTTACGGACAGTGAATGAAAAACTGTTTTTT
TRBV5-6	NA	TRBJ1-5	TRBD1	CASSVGQGATQPQHF	TGTGCCAGCAGCGTGGGACAGGGGGCAACACAGCCCCAGCATTTT
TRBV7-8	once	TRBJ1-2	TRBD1	CASSLSQGGFGYTF	TGTGCCAGCAGCTTAAGTCAAGGGGGCTTTGGCTACACCTTC
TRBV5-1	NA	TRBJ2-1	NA	CASSQTVSSYNEQFF	TGCGCCAGCAGTCAAACGGTGAGCTCCTACAATGAGCAGTTCTTC
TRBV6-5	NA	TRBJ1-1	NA	CASSYSYGGNTEAFF	TGTGCCAGCAGTTACTCGTACGGGGGAAACACTGAAGCTTTCTTT